This T cell receptor beta chain was retrieved from a study of Graves' ophthalmopathy and Graves' hyperthyroidism. Study-wide results and caveats: Ophthalmopathy and stable hyperthyroidism were discriminated by a 13-signature model, with roughly 88% sensitivity and about 76% specificity. The model reached just under 71% sensitivity and approximately 72% specificity for predicting ophthalmopathy progression.

PBMCs came from roughly 9.1 ml of fresh peripheral blood. Germline V gene sequence: CDR1 MNHEY, CDR2 SVGAGI. The length of the CDR3 is 12 residues. Amplification targeted the TCR beta CDR3 regions, with RNA transcripts as the source material. Investigators did first-round RT-PCR with HTBI primers, then second-round multiplex PCR. From the multiplex PCR reads, TCRdb called clonotypes with MiXCR, one entry per CDR3 protein. Among about 15,000 distinct CDR3 sequences, roughly 50% were seen once, and the ten largest hold 45%. As regards this clonotype: Its antigen is unidentified. One end of the junction is discordant with germline, which a read error may explain.

The clonotype originates from a woman under 40 with Graves' ophthalmopathy. Sequenced material: peripheral blood. This chain joins TRBV6-5 and TRBJ2-5; 7 nucleotides agree with TRBD1. CDR3 amino acids: CASSRGPETQCF. In nucleotides, the CDR3 is TGTGCCAGCAGTAGGGGGCCTGAGACTCAGTGCTTC.